This TCR beta chain was found in a study of blood T cell repertoires in COVID-19. Repertoires were generated with immunoSEQ multiplex PCR, while TCRdb's copy carries only in-frame clones and drops some. The table records hundreds of thousands of clones, around 81% of them present only once. The source of this sequence is a man in his thirties or forties with acute COVID-19. The sequenced sample consisted of PBMCs or T cells enriched from blood (not recorded which).

CDR3 in amino acids: CASRDRGRRNSPLHF. CDR3 in DNA: TGCGCCAGCAGGGACAGGGGGCGACGCAATTCACCCCTCCACTTT. The chain joins TRBV10-2 to TRBJ1-6; 11 nucleotides match TRBD1. This CDR3 has 15 residues. The germline V gene has CDR1 WSHSY and CDR2 SAAADI. The V gene end was trimmed by 6 bases and the J gene end by 7 bases; junction bases not matched to a gene: 5.